Following are 14 T cell receptor beta chains from one sample sequenced in a study of CD8+ T cells in alopecia areata. The treatment: oral pan-JAK inhibitor, 5-10 mg twice daily. RNA was extracted and reverse transcribed into cDNA as the sequencing template. Sequencing was performed with immunoSEQ multiplex PCR; in TCRdb, only in-frame clones are kept and a portion is missing. The data contain approximately 180,000 clones, 50% to 75% of them singletons. The material sequenced was CD4+ T cells sorted from blood, taken between weeks 55 and 70, from a patient treated with tofacitinib. These receptors originate from a human donor with alopecia areata.

This clone was counted only a few times. V and J are TRBV29-1 and TRBJ2-3; D is perhaps TRBD2 (6 bases). The CDR3 is 14 residues long. V was trimmed by 6 bases and J by 1 base, leaving 14 bases between them. Germline V CDR1 and CDR2: SQVTM, ANQGSEA. The CDR3 spells CSVRGEAGTDTQYF. CDR3 nucleotide sequence: TGCAGCGTGCGCGGGGAGGCGGGCACAGATACGCAGTATTTT.

V is TRBV9 and J is TRBJ2-3; TRBD2 agrees at 8 bases. V shed 1 base and J 1 base; nucleotides not matched to a gene: 5. The CDR3 loop spans 16 amino acids. Germline CDR1 reads SGDLS; CDR2 reads YYNGEE. The CDR3 DNA reads TGTGCCAGCAGCGTATCTCCAGCGGGGGGCACAGATACGCAGTATTTT. Amino acid sequence: CASSVSPAGGTDTQYF.

This clone was observed a few times. The chain recombines TRBV6-1 with TRBJ2-5; possible D gene TRBD1, 6 bases. The CDR3 sequence is 16 residues long. Trimming stripped 0 bases from V and 4 bases from J, with 15 bases between. Germline assignment: CDR1 MNHNS and CDR2 SASEGT. CDR3 coding DNA: TGTGCCAGCAGTGAAGCGTGGGCCGCGACAGGAGAGACCCAGTACTTC. This translates into CASSEAWAATGETQYF.

This clone has only a few counts. The V call is TRBV29-1, the J call TRBJ2-4; possibly TRBD1 for D (6 bases). With 6 bases removed from V and 7 bases from J, the gap between germline ends came to 16 bases. CDR1 and CDR2 (germline): SQVTM, ANQGSEA. The CDR3 has 13 amino acids. CDR3 nucleotide sequence: TGCAGCGTCGGATTCCCGGACAGCAACATTCAGTACTTC. It yields the protein CSVGFPDSNIQYF.

The gene calls are TRBV29-1 and TRBJ2-7, with 12 bases identical to TRBD2. Trimming at V came to 7 bases and at J to 5 bases, leaving 6 bases not matched to a gene. The CDR3 is made up of 13 amino acids. Germline V lookup: CDR1 SQVTM, CDR2 ANQGSEA. The CDR3 DNA reads TGCAGCGCCTCTAGCGGGGGGGCCGACGAGCAGTACTTC. Residues: CSASSGGADEQYF.

The V and J genes are TRBV7-2 and TRBJ1-2; no firm D call. Germline V gives CDR1 SGHTA, CDR2 FQGNSA. V lost 1 base and J lost 4, with 7 bases in between. CDR3 length equals 13 residues. This chain's CDR3 is CASSLGGSYGYTF. The CDR3 DNA reads TGTGCCAGCAGCTTAGGAGGGTCCTATGGCTACACCTTC.

The J gene is TRBJ2-2, the V gene TRBV29-1, with D uncertain. CDR3 length equals 13 residues. Germline CDR1 reads SQVTM; CDR2 reads ANQGSEA. V lost 0 bases to trimming and J lost 5 bases, with 7 bases between them. The CDR3 nucleotides are TGCAGCGTTGAAGAAGAGCAGACCGGGGAGCTGTTTTTT. Protein product: CSVEEEQTGELFF.

The gene calls are TRBV29-1 and TRBJ1-2, with 8 bases matching TRBD1. Germline assignment: CDR1 SQVTM and CDR2 ANQGSEA. V was clipped by 6 bases and J by 6 bases; unmatched bases: 12. This CDR3 comprises 14 residues. The CDR3 DNA reads as TGCAGCGTGGAGAAAGGACAGGGCTGGAATGGCTACACCTTC. This gives the protein CSVEKGQGWNGYTF.

The chain has TRBV9 and TRBJ2-5; D remains ambiguous. Germline assignment: CDR1 SGDLS and CDR2 YYNGEE. CDR3 size: 16 residues. Trimming took 0 bases from V and 2 from J, leaving 14 bases between them. Here the CDR3 DNA reads TGTGCCAGCAGCGTAGCGGTAGCATCACGGCAAGAGACCCAGTACTTC. Translated, it gives CASSVAVASRQETQYF.

The chain carries TRBV27 and TRBJ2-1, with 9 bases that match TRBD1. Germline V CDR1 and CDR2: MNHEY, SMNVEV (reference sequence). J was trimmed by 12 bases and V by 1 base; bases with no gene match: 7. The CDR3 length is 14 residues. The CDR3 region is CASSLFGQGIAQFF. CDR3 nucleotide sequence: TGTGCCAGCAGTTTATTCGGACAGGGGATAGCGCAGTTCTTC.

A remark on this clone: Sequence at one end of the junction differs from germline and may be a read error. Here the CDR3 reads CASSSELTDGDF. The CDR3 region has the DNA TGTGCCAGCAGTTCCGAACTGACAGATGGGGACTTC. The chain uses TRBV6-5 and TRBJ1-2, with TRBD1 as a possible D gene (5 bases). This CDR3 is built from 12 residues. CDR1 MNHEY and CDR2 SVGAGI come from the germline V gene.

This chain joins TRBV7-9 and TRBJ2-1; D gene uncertain. Deletions cut 1 base from V and 0 bases from J, with 7 bases between. Germline CDR1 and CDR2: SEHNR and FQNEAQ (reference sequence). CDR3 length equals 15 residues. The CDR3 sequence is CASSLDGSSYNEQFF. CDR3 coding DNA: TGTGCCAGCAGCTTAGACGGAAGCTCCTACAATGAGCAGTTCTTC.

The V call is TRBV29-1, the J call TRBJ2-4, with 7 bases aligning to TRBD1. Looked up from germline, CDR1 is SQVTM and CDR2 is ANQGSEA. The CDR3 covers 14 residues. With 3 bases clipped from V and 3 bases from J, the junction kept 5 bases outside the gene matches. DNA for the CDR3: TGCAGCGTTGAGGGGACAGCTCGCAAAAACATTCAGTACTTC. It translates to CSVEGTARKNIQYF.

This clone has more than one count but fewer than ten. The chain's CDR3 is CASSLSGGTQYF. The CDR3 DNA reads as TGTGCCAGCAGCTTGTCAGGGGGTACGCAGTATTTT. The chain uses TRBV5-8 and TRBJ2-3, with 7 bases aligning to TRBD1. The germline V gene encodes CDR1 SGHTS and CDR2 YDEGEE. This CDR3 has 12 residues. The trim removed 1 base at V and 8 bases at J, leaving 1 base unmatched.